The 3 T cell receptor beta chains reported below all come from one sample, sequenced in a study of cytomegalovirus exposure and HLA in healthy donors. Both 60 Vbeta primers and 13 Jbeta primers went into the PCR. Profiled with immunoSEQ multiplex PCR; TCRdb holds only in-frame clones, not every one. The repertoire holds 110,000 or so clones, roughly four fifths seen once, with around 2.7% in the top ten. What was sequenced was PBMCs. Every receptor here comes from a woman in her late teens or twenties in good health and CMV-seronegative.

The chain links TRBV11-3 to TRBJ2-3; D perhaps matches TRBD1 (7 bases). Germline V gene data show CDR1 as SGHNT and CDR2 as YENEEA. The CDR3 totals 16 residues. Deletions cut 6 bases from V and 6 bases from J, with 22 bases between. CDR3 loop: CASRRTGHSGGDTQYF. CDR3 coding DNA: TGTGCCAGCAGGCGAACGGGACACTCAGGGGGGGATACGCAGTATTTT.

This chain connects TRBV5-6 to TRBJ2-5; 8 nucleotides line up with TRBD2. CDR1 is SGHDT, CDR2 YYEEEE, per germline. This CDR3 region has 15 residues. V dropped 4 bases and J dropped 5; count of bases not matched to a gene: 10. CDR3 bases: TGTGCCAGCAGCCGGGGGGGCGGGGGGCTGGAGACCCAGTACTTC. It translates to CASSRGGGGLETQYF.

The rearrangement uses TRBV7-8 and TRBJ2-7, with D uncertain. This CDR3 is 11 amino acids long. The germline V gene encodes CDR1 SGHVS and CDR2 FQNEAQ. Between the trimmed V and J ends, which lost 5 bases and 1 base, there was a span of 3 bases. The CDR3 loop is CASSLSYEQYF. The CDR3 nucleotides are TGTGCCAGCAGCCTATCCTACGAGCAGTACTTC.